This T cell receptor beta chain was recorded in a study of CXCR3-negative and CXCR3-positive naive CD8 T cells. TRB cDNA was prepared as libraries by UMI-labeled 5' RACE. TCRdb re-called the 5' RACE reads and catalogs CDR3 proteins one per entry, DNA excluded. The sample holds tens of thousands of distinct CDR3 sequences. The CDR3 has 13 amino acids. Germline V gene lookup returns CDR1 SQVTM and CDR2 ANQGSEA. As for this clonotype: As yet, its antigen is unknown.

Findings of the study overall: Memory CD8+ T cell repertoires were far less diverse than both naive subsets. The TRB CDR3s that CXCR3-positive naive cells carried were more hydrophobic than those of CXCR3-negative naive cells.

The rearrangement links TRBV29-1 to TRBJ1-2. This receptor was identified in a human donor in good health. Some clones in this sample may be carry-over from other donors' samples. Sample: naive CXCR3+ CD8+ T cells from blood. Described subset: CD45RO-CCR7+CD27+CD95- naive CD8+ T cells expressing CXCR3 (TNR3+). The CDR3 sequence: CSVVSQAYYGYTF.